This passage covers 16 T cell receptor beta chains from one sample sequenced in a study of blood T cells in healthy people across ages (dated by TCRdb to 2014 to 2015). Libraries came from 5' RACE. TCRdb records Illumina HiSeq 2500 as the sequencer. A second 7 to 11 cycle PCR used a sample-barcoded 5' primer and a J-beta primer mix. TCRdb itself trimmed the public reads at Q25 with fastp, ran MiXCR and retained productive beta chains. Each entry merges the rows of one CDR3 protein and shows their most common DNA and genes. The sample has about 1.4 million distinct CDR3 sequences on record, roughly 60% of them singletons. The biggest ten clones account for more than 6% of the sample. The sequenced material came from blood. These receptors all stem from a man younger than 35 in good health.

The chain uses TRBV20-1 and TRBJ1-1, with 7 bases aligning to TRBD1. The ends lost 1 base at V and 2 bases at J; junction bases unmatched: 4. The V gene's germline CDR1 is DFQATT and CDR2 SNEGSKA (reference sequence). The CDR3 has 14 amino acids. In DNA form, the CDR3 reads TGCAGTGCTAGAGGGGGACAGCCTAACACTGAAGCTTTCTTT. Its protein is CSARGGQPNTEAFF.

The chain carries TRBV5-6 and TRBJ2-3; perhaps TRBD2 as D (5 bases). The germline V gene encodes CDR1 SGHDT and CDR2 YYEEEE. V was pared by 2 bases and J by 2 bases, with 9 bases between. The CDR3 is 14 amino acids. The CDR3 region is CASSLGLITDTQYF. In DNA, the CDR3 is TGTGCCAGCAGCTTAGGACTGATCACAGATACGCAGTATTTT.

The V gene is TRBV10-3, the J gene TRBJ2-3; 7 bases map to TRBD1. Germline-derived CDR1 and CDR2 are ENHRY and SYGVKD. CDR3 length equals 15 residues. Unmatched junction bases numbered 8, after V lost 6 bases and J lost 2 bases. The DNA for the CDR3 is TGTGCCATCAGCCCCGGGACAGAACTCACAGATACGCAGTATTTT. This sequence encodes CAISPGTELTDTQYF.

V usage is TRBV5-5 and J usage is TRBJ2-7, with 7 bases matching TRBD2. This CDR3 is built from 15 residues. Trimming at V came to 3 bases and at J to 0 bases, leaving 6 bases not matched to a gene. Germline assignment: CDR1 SGHKS and CDR2 YYEKEE (reference sequence). In nucleotides, the CDR3 is TGTGCCAGCAGCTGGGAGCTAGCGGCCTCCTACGAGCAGTACTTC. Protein: CASSWELAASYEQYF.

This clonotype was detected a few times. The V gene is TRBV5-1, the J gene TRBJ1-2; D gene unclear. Looked up from germline, CDR1 is SGHRS and CDR2 is YFSETQ. Trimming took 2 bases from V and 2 from J, leaving 4 bases between them. CDR3 length equals 12 residues. The CDR3 is CASSFMNYGYTF. CDR3 nucleotides: TGCGCCAGCAGCTTCATGAACTATGGCTACACCTTC.

This clonotype has a handful of counts. The rearrangement joins TRBV7-8 to TRBJ1-4, with 10 bases lining up with TRBD1. Trimming cost V 7 bases and J 12 bases; bases outside gene matches: 14. The CDR3 sequence is 15 residues long. CDR1 and CDR2 from the germline V gene are SGHVS and FQNEAQ. For the CDR3, the DNA is TGTGCCAGCACCGGGGGCGGGACAGGGGTGACGGAACTGTTTTTT. It is translated as CASTGGGTGVTELFF.

The chain employs TRBV25-1 and TRBJ1-2; 7 bases fit TRBD1. CDR1 MGHDK and CDR2 SYGVNS come from the germline V gene. Trimming removed 3 bases from V and 0 bases from J; junction bases left unmatched: 16. CDR3 length: 19 amino acids. CDR3 bases: TGTGCCAGCAGTGATGGTTCAGGGGGGGTTACGGGGGCTAACTATGGCTACACCTTC. This sequence encodes CASSDGSGGVTGANYGYTF.

J is TRBJ2-3 and V is TRBV4-2, with 8 positions matching TRBD2. From germline, CDR1 is LGHNA and CDR2 YNFKEQ. The junction had 13 bases not matched to a gene; V was cut back by 9 bases and J by 8 bases. The CDR3 has 14 residues. The CDR3 nucleotides are TGTGCCAGACTATTAGCGGGAAAATCGGCTACGCAGTATTTT. Translated, it gives CARLLAGKSATQYF.

The rearrangement uses TRBV7-2 and TRBJ1-5; a weak D match, TRBD1 (5 bases). The CDR3 totals 12 residues. V gave up 6 bases and J gave up 4 bases, with 7 bases separating them. Germline CDR1 SGHTA, CDR2 FQGNSA. CDR3 nucleotide sequence: TGTGCCAGCAGGGCAGGGAATCAGCCCCAGCATTTT. It codes for CASRAGNQPQHF. The full variable domain, in which reference TRBV7-2 and TRBJ1-5 provide the parts outside the CDR3, is GAGVSQSPSNKVTEKGKDVELRCDPISGHTALYWYRQSLGQGLEFLIYFQGNSAPDKSGLPSDRFSAERTGGSVSTLTIQRTQQEDSAVYLCASRAGNQPQHFGDGTRLSIL.

Turning to this clonotype: Given a far larger clone just one base away, this is likely a sequencing read error. The J gene is TRBJ2-1, the V gene TRBV27; D gene unclear. Germline V CDR1 and CDR2: MNHEY, SMNVEV (reference sequence). The CDR3 is made up of 11 amino acids. As DNA, the CDR3 is TGTGCCAGCAGTCGATACAATGGGCAGTTCTTC. It codes for CASSRYNGQFF.

This chain joins TRBV24-1 and TRBJ1-5; D is uncertain. Germline V CDR1 and CDR2: KGHDR, SFDVKD. The CDR3 runs to 14 residues. With 6 bases removed from V and 1 base from J, the gap between germline ends came to 9 bases. In nucleotides, the CDR3 is TGTGCCACCAGTCGGGATAACAGCAATCAGCCCCAGCATTTT. Its protein is CATSRDNSNQPQHF.

Concerning this clonotype: A much larger clone differs from this one at a single base, so this may be a read error. The chain recombines TRBV20-1 with TRBJ1-2; tentatively, D is TRBD1 (5 bases). V lost 3 bases, J lost 2 bases, and 22 bases lay in between. Germline assignment: CDR1 DFQATT and CDR2 SNEGSKA (reference sequence). The CDR3 is 17 amino acids. This CDR3 is CSASLKGSGERNYGYTF. Written as DNA, the CDR3 is TGCAGTGCTAGTCTGAAGGGGTCAGGCGAGAGAAACTATGGCTACACCTTC.

A single count supports this clonotype. The chain couples TRBV29-1 to TRBJ1-1, with D possibly being TRBD1 (5 bases). The CDR3 has 12 amino acids. V was trimmed by 7 bases and J by 4 bases, leaving 13 bases between them. Germline-derived CDR1 and CDR2 are SQVTM and ANQGSEA. DNA for the CDR3: TGCAGCGCCCTCGGGGGAAGCACTGAAGCTTTCTTT. Its translation is CSALGGSTEAFF.

The chain joins TRBV20-1 to TRBJ2-7; 8 positions agree with TRBD1. The end of the DNA is better explained by TRBJ2-5, so the J call may be wrong. The CDR3 totals 13 residues. Germline CDR1 DFQATT, CDR2 SNEGSKA (reference sequence). The CDR3 DNA sequence: TGCAGTGCTTCCTCGACAGGGGCGGGGACCCAGTACTTC. It translates to CSASSTGAGTQYF.

The gene calls are TRBV11-2 and TRBJ2-2; 9 bases agree with TRBD2. V shed 1 base and J 1 base; nucleotides not matched to a gene: 4. The CDR3 totals 17 residues. Germline V gene data show CDR1 as SGHAT and CDR2 as FQNNGV. In DNA, the CDR3 is TGTGCCAGCAGCTTAGGCGCGGGGGGGATGAACACCGGGGAGCTGTTTTTT. This translates into CASSLGAGGMNTGELFF.

The chain joins TRBV4-1 to TRBJ2-3, with D maybe TRBD1 (5 bases). Germline loops: CDR1 MGHRA, CDR2 YSYEKL. The CDR3 loop spans 15 amino acids. Trimming took 2 bases from V and 2 from J, leaving 11 bases between them. The CDR3 coding sequence is TGCGCCAGCAGCCAATGGGTAGGGGACACAGATACGCAGTATTTT. The encoded protein is CASSQWVGDTDTQYF.